This record covers a single T cell receptor beta chain. Replicate PCRs run on sorted subsets employed approximately 0.2 ug DNA, approximately 30,000 T cell genomes. Original analysis: Without quality scores, immunoSEQ junctional reads could not be filtered like full-length reads. TCRdb's copy holds only in-frame clones and misses some; the assay was immunoSEQ multiplex PCR. The D gene and trimming were derived from the DNA, and the V and J assignments and clone size from that table. The sample records millions of clones, around nine tenths being singletons. The record originates from a study of shared clonotypes between healthy human individuals. Germline V gives CDR1 SGHAT, CDR2 FQNNGV. With 0 bases removed from V and 1 base from J, the gap between germline ends came to 7 bases. This CDR3 region has 15 residues.

Sample: naive CD4+ T cells sorted from blood. The subset: CD45RA+ positively selected. The genes are TRBV11-2 and TRBJ1-3; the D is unclear. The clonotype was recovered from a man younger than 30 in good health. In DNA, the CDR3 is TGTGCCAGCAGCTTAGATTTCGCTTCTGGAAACACCATATATTTT. This translates into CASSLDFASGNTIYF.